This T cell receptor beta chain was found in a study of blood T cell repertoires in COVID-19. In the study overall: Sites across the United States, Italy and Spain contributed samples from acute and convalescent COVID-19. Sources were T cells, B-cell-depleted T cells, or PBMCs; the material itself was cDNA or gDNA.

Per the original data handling: Estimation of nucleated cell counts relied on the amplification of reference gene primers. Data came from immunoSEQ multiplex PCR; TCRdb stores just in-frame clones and leaves some out. D and trimming come from the DNA, and the V and J calls and clone size come from that table. The sample includes around 150,000 clones, about four fifths of them seen just once. Germline lookup yields CDR1 SGDLS and CDR2 YYNGEE. CDR3 length: 16 residues. Trimming shortened V by 4 bases and J by 0 bases, and 14 bases separated the two germline ends. Sequenced material: peripheral blood. This clonotype originated in an elderly woman in a cohort sampled during active or convalescent COVID-19. The chain links TRBV9 to TRBJ1-3, with D perhaps matching TRBD1 (6 bases). CDR3 residues: CASSSSGQPSGNTIYF. The CDR3 nucleotides read TGTGCCAGCAGCTCCTCCGGACAGCCCTCTGGAAACACCATATATTTT. The complete variable domain, with remaining parts taken from reference TRBV9 and TRBJ1-3, reads DSGVTQTPKHLITATGQRVTLRCSPRSGDLSVYWYQQSLDQGLQFLIQYYNGEERAKGNILERFSAQQFPDLHSELNLSSLELGDSALYFCASSSSGQPSGNTIYFGEGSWLTVV.